This T cell receptor beta chain was found in a study of blood T cell repertoires in COVID-19. A note on this clone: Different DNA sequences within this sample yield the same CDR3.

The data were produced by immunoSEQ multiplex PCR, yet TCRdb's version contains in-frame clones alone and is incomplete. The table lists around 250,000 clones, around 80% of them singletons, with about 5% in the top ten. This receptor was obtained from a man aged 40-49 years who had been exposed to COVID-19. Sequenced: PBMCs or T cells enriched from blood (not recorded which).

For the CDR3, the DNA is TGTGCCAGCAGCTTGGCCGGGGTTGAGACCCAGTACTTC. The encoded protein is CASSLAGVETQYF. The chain has TRBV5-6 and TRBJ2-5; D might be TRBD2 (5 bases). The CDR3 runs 13 residues. CDR1 and CDR2 from the germline V gene are SGHDT and YYEEEE. Trimming stripped 0 bases from V and 5 bases from J, with 8 bases between.